These 27 T cell receptor beta chains were sequenced from one sample in a study of blood T cell repertoires in COVID-19. Libraries were prepared by immunoSEQ multiplex PCR; TCRdb keeps only in-frame clonotypes and omits some of them. The sample records roughly 400,000 clones, over 75% being singletons. Sequenced material: PBMCs or T cells enriched from blood (not recorded which). These receptors came from a woman aged 40 to 50 with acute COVID-19.

The chain is built from TRBV7-9 and TRBJ2-3, with 8 bases fitting TRBD2. V was pared by 6 bases and J by 1 base, with 3 bases of the junction left unmatched. The CDR3 spans 14 residues. The germline CDR1 and CDR2 sequences are SEHNR and FQNEAQ (reference sequence). CDR3 sequence (DNA): TGTGCCAGCAGGGCGGGGGGCGGCACAGATACGCAGTATTTT. Protein sequence: CASRAGGGTDTQYF.

The chain recombines TRBV5-4 with TRBJ1-1; TRBD1 matches at 9 bases. Germline V gene data show CDR1 as SGHNT and CDR2 as YYREEE (reference sequence). V lost 4 bases and J lost 3; bases outside the gene matches: 4. This CDR3 is 14 amino acids long. The CDR3 DNA is TGTGCCAGCAGCGGGGACAGGGTCCACACTGAAGCTTTCTTT. This translates into CASSGDRVHTEAFF.

The chain is built from TRBV4-1 and TRBJ2-5; 7 nucleotides align to TRBD1. CDR1 is MGHRA, CDR2 YSYEKL, per germline. The CDR3 contains 18 residues. J was trimmed by 5 bases and V by 1 base; bases with no gene match: 16. In nucleotides, the CDR3 is TGCGCCAGCAGCCAAGCCACCCTACCCAGGGGGACCGGGGAGACCCAGTACTTC. This encodes CASSQATLPRGTGETQYF.

The chain carries TRBV6-2 or TRBV6-3 and TRBJ1-2; D may be TRBD1 (5 bases). The CDR3 contains 14 residues. Germline values: CDR1 MNHEY, CDR2 SVGEGT. Trimming stripped 4 bases from V and 4 bases from J, with 13 bases between. In DNA form, the CDR3 reads TGTGCCAGCAGTTCCGACCAGGGCCGCTATGGCTACACCTTC. It specifies CASSSDQGRYGYTF.

The chain recombines TRBV2 with TRBJ2-7; 10 bases line up with TRBD1. V was clipped by 6 bases and J by 6 bases; unmatched bases: 5. The CDR3 sequence is 13 residues long. Germline loops: CDR1 SNHLY, CDR2 FYNNEI. In DNA, the CDR3 is TGTGCCAGCAGGGACAGGGGGATCGGCGAGCAGTACTTC. It encodes CASRDRGIGEQYF.

The rearrangement uses TRBV6-6 and TRBJ2-5; the match to TRBD1 covers 7 bases. Germline-derived CDR1 and CDR2 are MNHNY and SVGAGI (reference sequence). V shed 4 bases and J 5 bases; nucleotides not matched to a gene: 7. The CDR3 is 14 residues long. The CDR3 sequence is CASSFLGGQETQYF. The CDR3 coding sequence is TGTGCCAGCAGTTTTTTAGGGGGCCAGGAGACCCAGTACTTC.

The V gene is TRBV27, the J gene TRBJ2-3, with unresolved D. Trimming cost V 0 bases and J 2 bases, with 9 bases left between them. Per germline, CDR1 MNHEY and CDR2 SMNVEV (reference sequence). The CDR3 consists of 15 residues. As DNA, the CDR3 is TGTGCCAGCAGTTTATCGATCCTAGACACAGATACGCAGTATTTT. Translation: CASSLSILDTDTQYF.

The rearrangement joins TRBV9 to TRBJ2-7; perhaps TRBD1 as D (5 bases). Germline CDR1 reads SGDLS; CDR2 reads YYNGEE. This CDR3 has 13 amino acids. Trimming stripped 1 base from V and 6 bases from J, with 11 bases between. Here the CDR3 reads CASSVTAGREQYF. The CDR3 DNA is TGTGCCAGCAGCGTAACCGCAGGGCGCGAGCAGTACTTC.

This clone was observed a handful of times. CDR3 sequence: CASSSTGTQPYEQYF. The CDR3 nucleotides read TGTGCCAGCAGCTCAACCGGGACACAGCCCTACGAGCAGTACTTC. The chain recombines TRBV7-9 with TRBJ2-7; D possibly corresponds to TRBD1 (6 bases). Germline assignment: CDR1 SEHNR and CDR2 FQNEAQ (reference sequence). The CDR3 contains 15 residues. V lost 4 bases to trimming and J lost 2 bases, with 15 bases between them.

This chain joins TRBV6-5 and TRBJ2-3; maybe TRBD2 (5 bases). The length of the CDR3 is 14 residues. Germline values: CDR1 MNHEY, CDR2 SVGAGI. Deletions cut 5 bases from V and 0 bases from J, with 9 bases between. In DNA, the CDR3 is TGTGCCAGCAGTCGAGAGGGTAGCACAGATACGCAGTATTTT. Amino acid sequence: CASSREGSTDTQYF.

This clone was recorded once. The V and J genes are TRBV15 and TRBJ2-5; the D is unclear. With 5 bases removed from V and 2 bases from J, the gap between germline ends came to 9 bases. Germline CDR1 is LNHNV and CDR2 is YYDKDF (reference sequence). The CDR3 contains 13 residues. CDR3 bases: TGTGCCACCAGCTCACAGTATCAAGAGACCCAGTACTTC. The encoded protein is CATSSQYQETQYF.

The chain is built from TRBV9 and TRBJ2-7; a weak D match, TRBD1 (6 bases). This CDR3 spans 14 amino acids. CDR1 is SGDLS, CDR2 YYNGEE, per germline. V gave up 3 bases and J gave up 7 bases, with 17 bases separating them. The CDR3 DNA is TGTGCCAGCAGCGGACAGGTGGGATCTTCTGAGCAGTACTTC. This translates into CASSGQVGSSEQYF. The complete variable domain, with remaining parts taken from reference TRBV9 and TRBJ2-7, reads DSGVTQTPKHLITATGQRVTLRCSPRSGDLSVYWYQQSLDQGLQFLIQYYNGEERAKGNILERFSAQQFPDLHSELNLSSLELGDSALYFCASSGQVGSSEQYFGPGTRLTVT.

The V call is TRBV12-5, the J call TRBJ2-5; D possibly corresponds to TRBD2 (6 bases). CDR3 length: 16 amino acids. The germline V gene encodes CDR1 LGHNT and CDR2 FRNRAP. Deletions cut 0 bases from V and 5 bases from J, with 16 bases between. CDR3 in DNA: TGTGCTAGTGGTTTGGTACTTGCAGGAGGGCAGGAGACCCAGTACTTC. This translates into CASGLVLAGGQETQYF. Full variable domain (rest looked up from reference TRBV12-5 and TRBJ2-5): DARVTQTPRHKVTEMGQEVTMRCQPILGHNTVFWYRQTMMQGLELLAYFRNRAPLDDSGMPKDRFSAEMPDATLATLKIQPSEPRDSAVYFCASGLVLAGGQETQYFGPGTRLLVL.

The chain uses TRBV19 and TRBJ1-2; no clear D gene. The germline V and J ends were trimmed by 5 bases and 3 bases, with 4 bases remaining between them. Germline-derived CDR1 and CDR2 are LNHDA and SQIVND (reference sequence). The CDR3 has 11 residues. The CDR3 DNA is TGTGCCAGTAGTCTCCACTATGGCTACACCTTC. It is translated as CASSLHYGYTF.

The genes are TRBV27 and TRBJ1-1, with TRBD1 as a possible D gene (6 bases). This CDR3 is built from 14 residues. The germline V and J ends were trimmed by 7 bases and 4 bases, with 16 bases remaining between them. Germline V CDR1 and CDR2: MNHEY, SMNVEV (reference sequence). In DNA, the CDR3 is TGTGCCAGCACCTTCAGGGGAGGGGGCACTGAAGCTTTCTTT. This translates into CASTFRGGGTEAFF.

The J gene is TRBJ1-2, the V gene TRBV30; no firm D call. Germline CDR1 GTSNPN, CDR2 SVGIG (reference sequence). This CDR3 contains 15 residues. Trimming stripped 0 bases from V and 1 base from J, with 12 bases between. The CDR3 nucleotides read TGTGCCTGGAGTGTACTAAATCGGGTTAACTATGGCTACACCTTC. Translated, it gives CAWSVLNRVNYGYTF.

The rearrangement links TRBV18 to TRBJ1-5; D uncertain. V lost 0 bases and J lost 7, with 7 bases in between. CDR3 length equals 13 residues. Germline CDR1 reads KGHSH; CDR2 reads LQKENI. CDR3 amino acids: CASSPPAGQPQHF. CDR3 nucleotide sequence: TGTGCCAGCTCACCACCGGCGGGACAGCCCCAGCATTTT.

The CDR3 DNA reads as TGTGCCAGCAGCTTAGGCCTAGCGGGGGATGAGCAGTTCTTC. It codes for CASSLGLAGDEQFF. The chain combines TRBV7-7 with TRBJ2-1; 10 bases agree with TRBD2. Germline CDR1 is SSHAT and CDR2 is FNYEAQ (reference sequence). The CDR3 has 14 residues. The J segment lost 8 bases and the V segment lost 1 base, leaving 2 bases of the junction unmatched.

The chain uses TRBV7-2 and TRBJ1-2, with no clear D. Trimming left V 2 bases short and J 4 bases short, with 11 bases between. The CDR3 runs to 14 residues. The V gene's germline CDR1 is SGHTA and CDR2 FQGNSA. CDR3: CASSLQRETYGYTF. The DNA for the CDR3 is TGTGCCAGCAGCTTACAAAGGGAGACCTATGGCTACACCTTC.

In the case of this clone: Distinct nucleotide sequences in the sample also encode this CDR3. The rearrangement links TRBV19 to TRBJ2-2; TRBD1 agrees at 10 bases. V gave up 3 bases and J gave up 5 bases; unmatched junction bases: 6. The CDR3 is made up of 16 amino acids. Germline-derived CDR1 and CDR2 are LNHDA and SQIVND (reference sequence). CDR3 in amino acids: CASSIRTGGRTGELFF. The CDR3 DNA reads as TGTGCCAGTAGTATCCGGACAGGGGGACGGACCGGGGAGCTGTTTTTT.

The J gene is TRBJ1-3, the V gene TRBV9; possibly TRBD1 for D (5 bases). V was pared by 2 bases and J by 2 bases, with 11 bases between. This CDR3 region has 15 residues. From germline, CDR1 is SGDLS and CDR2 YYNGEE. This chain's CDR3 is CASSVGRAAGNTIYF. Here the CDR3 DNA reads TGTGCCAGCAGCGTGGGCAGGGCCGCTGGAAACACCATATATTTT.

Only a few counts were recorded for this clone. This chain connects TRBV6-6 to TRBJ1-1; 9 nucleotides align to TRBD1. Germline lookup yields CDR1 MNHNY and CDR2 SVGAGI (reference sequence). This CDR3 has 17 residues. Losses at the gene ends were 6 bases for V and 4 bases for J; bases not matched to a gene: 15. The CDR3 region is CASSRTRDRAGITEAFF. DNA of the CDR3: TGTGCCAGCAGCCGAACACGGGACAGGGCAGGAATCACTGAAGCTTTCTTT.

The chain recombines TRBV19 with TRBJ1-1; tentative D call: TRBD1 (5 bases). Trimming cost V 1 base and J 1 base, with 10 bases left between them. The CDR3 spans 15 residues. CDR1 and CDR2 from the germline V gene are LNHDA and SQIVND (reference sequence). The CDR3 DNA follows: TGTGCCAGTAGTATAGTGACAGATTGGAACACTGAAGCTTTCTTT. Protein: CASSIVTDWNTEAFF.

CDR3 sequence: CASSAGLATYSNQPQHF. Written as DNA, the CDR3 is TGTGCCAGTAGTGCGGGACTGGCGACTTATAGCAATCAGCCCCAGCATTTT. The chain couples TRBV19 to TRBJ1-5, with TRBD1 as a possible D gene (5 bases). The CDR3 has 17 amino acids. Trimming removed 5 bases at V and 0 bases at J, with 17 bases between. The germline V gene encodes CDR1 LNHDA and CDR2 SQIVND (reference sequence). Full variable domain (outside the CDR3, taken from reference TRBV19 and TRBJ1-5): DGGITQSPKYLFRKEGQNVTLSCEQNLNHDAMYWYRQDPGQGLRLIYYSQIVNDFQKGDIAEGYSVSREKKESFPLTVTSAQKNPTAFYLCASSAGLATYSNQPQHFGDGTRLSIL.

The rearrangement joins TRBV30 to TRBJ2-1; 9 bases line up with TRBD2. The CDR3 consists of 15 residues. The V gene's germline CDR1 is GTSNPN and CDR2 SVGIG (reference sequence). The V and J ends lost 3 bases and 4 bases, in that order; junction bases with no gene match: 7. The CDR3 loop reads CAWSVVAGDYNEQFF. DNA of the CDR3: TGTGCCTGGAGCGTAGTAGCGGGGGATTACAATGAGCAGTTCTTC.

The chain has TRBV5-1 and TRBJ2-3; 7 bases agree with TRBD2. J gave up 2 bases and V 5 bases, and 11 bases lay outside the gene matches. The CDR3 covers 16 residues. Germline CDR1 SGHRS, CDR2 YFSETQ. Here the CDR3 reads CASSLTSGAATDTQYF. Here the CDR3 DNA reads TGCGCCAGCAGTCTAACGAGCGGGGCGGCCACAGATACGCAGTATTTT.

V gene TRBV10-1 combines with J gene TRBJ2-5, with TRBD1 matching 10 bases. The CDR3 totals 15 residues. J gave up 5 bases and V 2 bases, and 5 bases lay outside the gene matches. CDR1 and CDR2 (germline): WNHNN, SYGVQD (reference sequence). In DNA form, the CDR3 reads TGCGCCAGCAGTGAGCGGACAGGGGGTGTCGAGACCCAGTACTTC. Encoded protein: CASSERTGGVETQYF.